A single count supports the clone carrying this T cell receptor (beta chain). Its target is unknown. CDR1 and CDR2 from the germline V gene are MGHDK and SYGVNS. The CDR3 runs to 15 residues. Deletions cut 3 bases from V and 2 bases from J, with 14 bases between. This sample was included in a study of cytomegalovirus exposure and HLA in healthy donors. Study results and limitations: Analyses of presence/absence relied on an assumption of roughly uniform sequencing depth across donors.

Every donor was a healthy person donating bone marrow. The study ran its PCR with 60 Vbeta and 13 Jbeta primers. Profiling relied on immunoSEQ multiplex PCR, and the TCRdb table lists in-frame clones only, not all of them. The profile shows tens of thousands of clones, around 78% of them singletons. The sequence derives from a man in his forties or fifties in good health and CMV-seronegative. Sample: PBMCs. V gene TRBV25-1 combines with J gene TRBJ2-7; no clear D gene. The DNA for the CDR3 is TGTGCCAGCAGTGAGCCTGGCTCTCCCACCTACGAGCAGTACTTC. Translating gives CASSEPGSPTYEQYF.